The 14 T cell receptor beta chains presented below share a single source sample, sequenced in a study of identical twins. TCRdb re-called the 5' RACE reads with MiXCR, one entry per CDR3 protein. The sample shows around 370,000 distinct CDR3 sequences, about 10% of them seen only once. Specimen: naive T cells sorted from blood. These receptor sequences come from a woman between 45 and 60 years old in good health.

In this sample, this clonotype turned up many times. The chain recombines TRBV12-3 or TRBV12-4 with TRBJ2-2; D may match TRBD1 or TRBD2 (5 bases each). The CDR3 is 15 residues long. The germline V and J ends were trimmed by 6 bases and 5 bases, with 16 bases remaining between them. The chain's CDR3 is CASRGRKGATGELFF. The CDR3 nucleotides read TGTGCCAGCAGGGGACGAAAGGGAGCAACCGGGGAGCTGTTTTTT.

This clonotype was seen only a few times. This chain connects TRBV18 to TRBJ1-1; D may be TRBD1 (5 bases). CDR3 length: 14 residues. Germline CDR1 KGHSH, CDR2 LQKENI. With 3 bases removed from V and 6 bases from J, the gap between germline ends came to 14 bases. The CDR3 DNA is TGTGCCAGCTCACCTTCAGGCAGGGAGGCTGAAGCTTTCTTT. Translating gives CASSPSGREAEAFF.

This clonotype has at least ten counts. The V and J genes are TRBV27 and TRBJ2-5, with a possible D match to TRBD2 (5 bases). Germline-derived CDR1 and CDR2 are MNHEY and SMNVEV (reference sequence). The V and J ends lost 8 bases and 5 bases respectively, with 9 bases between them. The CDR3 has 11 amino acids. The CDR3 DNA reads TGTGCCAGCCGGGGTCACGAGACCCAGTACTTC. Translating gives CASRGHETQYF.

The chain uses TRBV20-1 and TRBJ2-3; 14 bases align to TRBD2. The CDR3 runs to 17 residues. Germline V gives CDR1 DFQATT, CDR2 SNEGSKA (reference sequence). V dropped 0 bases and J dropped 2; count of bases not matched to a gene: 4. In DNA, the CDR3 is TGCAGTGCTAGAGATCGGGGACTAGCGGGAGCCACAGATACGCAGTATTTT. Protein: CSARDRGLAGATDTQYF.

This clonotype was observed many times. The gene calls are TRBV12-3 or TRBV12-4 and TRBJ1-1, with D possibly TRBD1 on 5 matching bases. The CDR3 length is 14 residues. V was trimmed by 5 bases and J by 11 bases, leaving 21 bases between them. CDR3 DNA: TGTGCCAGCAGTCCTACAGTGGGACTACCAGGGGCTTTCTTT. This encodes CASSPTVGLPGAFF.

This clonotype has more than one count but fewer than ten. The genes are TRBV29-1 and TRBJ2-7; D gene unclear. From germline, CDR1 is SQVTM and CDR2 ANQGSEA. V dropped 4 bases and J dropped 3 bases, with 10 bases sitting between them. The CDR3 spans 12 residues. In nucleotides, the CDR3 is TGCAGCGTTGTCGGAAGAATCTACGAGCAGTACTTC. Its translation is CSVVGRIYEQYF.

This clonotype has just a few counts. The genes are TRBV7-8 and TRBJ2-3; D is unresolved. This CDR3 comprises 16 residues. Trimming took 1 base from V and 0 from J, leaving 11 bases between them. Looked up from germline, CDR1 is SGHVS and CDR2 is FQNEAQ. In nucleotides, the CDR3 is TGTGCCAGCAGCTTAGTTAAGGGTCTTAGCACAGATACGCAGTATTTT. Its protein product is CASSLVKGLSTDTQYF.

This clonotype has at least ten counts. V usage is TRBV10-3 and J usage is TRBJ2-7; TRBD2 might be the D (6 bases). CDR1 is ENHRY, CDR2 SYGVKD, per germline. CDR3 length: 14 amino acids. With 6 bases removed from V and 3 bases from J, the gap between germline ends came to 15 bases. DNA of the CDR3: TGTGCCATCAGGGAGATAGCGGAGAACTACGAGCAGTACGTC. Translated: CAIREIAENYEQYV.

This clonotype was seen at least ten times. V usage is TRBV12-3 or TRBV12-4 and J usage is TRBJ2-1; 8 positions agree with TRBD1. Trimming took 6 bases from V and 4 from J; bases not matched to a gene: 5. This CDR3 comprises 14 residues. This CDR3 reads CASRATGAYNEQFF. DNA for the CDR3: TGTGCCAGCAGGGCGACAGGGGCATACAATGAGCAGTTCTTC.

CDR3 amino acids: CASSVDQRSEQFF. CDR3 coding DNA: TGTGCCAGCTCCGTGGACCAGCGATCTGAGCAGTTCTTC. This rearrangement joins TRBV18 to TRBJ2-1; D not resolved. The CDR3 runs 13 residues. Per the germline V gene, CDR1 is KGHSH and CDR2 is LQKENI. Trimming removed 6 bases from V and 9 bases from J, with 15 bases in between.

This clonotype was seen repeatedly, ten times or more. The chain employs TRBV27 and TRBJ2-6; D call uncertain. The CDR3 covers 13 residues. Germline CDR1 and CDR2: MNHEY and SMNVEV (reference sequence). V lost 7 bases, J lost 0 bases, and 4 bases lay in between. The CDR3 loop is CASTFSGANVLTF. CDR3 nucleotide sequence: TGTGCCAGCACCTTCTCTGGGGCCAACGTCCTGACTTTC.

The table lists this clonotype with many counts. This rearrangement joins TRBV4-1 to TRBJ2-1, with D hard to call. V lost 6 bases and J lost 2, with 11 bases in between. The CDR3 sequence is 14 residues long. Germline loops: CDR1 MGHRA, CDR2 YSYEKL. The DNA for the CDR3 is TGCGCCAGCAGTCTGCCCTCGCCCTACAATGAGCAGTTCTTC. It is translated as CASSLPSPYNEQFF.

This clonotype was counted only a few times. The chain employs TRBV6-5 and TRBJ2-1; D is unresolved. Trimming removed 2 bases at V and 0 bases at J, with 8 bases between. Germline CDR1 MNHEY, CDR2 SVGAGI. The CDR3 sequence is 15 residues long. The DNA of the CDR3 is TGTGCCAGCAGTTACGAAGCTAGCTCCTACAATGAGCAGTTCTTC. Translated, it gives CASSYEASSYNEQFF.

This clonotype was counted between two and nine times. The rearrangement links TRBV7-2 to TRBJ2-5, with D perhaps matching TRBD1 or TRBD2 (5 bases each). The V gene's germline CDR1 is SGHTA and CDR2 FQGNSA. CDR3 length: 14 residues. The V gene lost 5 bases and the J gene lost 6 bases, with 16 bases spanning the gap. The CDR3 here is CASSPRGLGKTQYF. The CDR3 coding sequence is TGTGCCAGCAGCCCCCGGGGCTTGGGGAAGACCCAGTACTTC.